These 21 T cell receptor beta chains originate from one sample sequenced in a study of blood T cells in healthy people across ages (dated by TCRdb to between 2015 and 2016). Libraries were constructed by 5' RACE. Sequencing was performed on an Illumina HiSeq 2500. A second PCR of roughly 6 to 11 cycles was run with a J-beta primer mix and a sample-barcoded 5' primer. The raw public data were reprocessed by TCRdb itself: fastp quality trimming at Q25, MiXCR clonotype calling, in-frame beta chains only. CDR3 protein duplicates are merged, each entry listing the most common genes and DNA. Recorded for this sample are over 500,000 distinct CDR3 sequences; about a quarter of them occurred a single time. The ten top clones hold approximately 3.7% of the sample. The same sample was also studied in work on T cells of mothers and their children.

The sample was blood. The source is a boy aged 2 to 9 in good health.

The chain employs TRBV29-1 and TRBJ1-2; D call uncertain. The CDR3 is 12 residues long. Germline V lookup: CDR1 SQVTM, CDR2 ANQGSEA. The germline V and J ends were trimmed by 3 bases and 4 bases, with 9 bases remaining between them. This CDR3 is CSVDIYSYGYTF. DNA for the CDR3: TGCAGCGTTGATATTTACAGCTATGGCTACACCTTC. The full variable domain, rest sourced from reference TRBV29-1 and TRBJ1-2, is SAVISQKPSRDICQRGTSLTIQCQVDSQVTMMFWYRQQPGQSLTLIATANQGSEATYESGFVIDKFPISRPNLTFSTLTVSNMSPEDSSIYLCSVDIYSYGYTFGSGTRLTVV.

DNA for the CDR3: TGTGCCAGCAGCCAAGGGAGTCTAGCGGCAGATACGCAGTATTTT. This encodes CASSQGSLAADTQYF. The rearrangement uses TRBV3-1 and TRBJ2-3, with 7 bases that match TRBD2. The CDR3 length is 15 residues. V trimming: 1 base; J trimming: 4 bases; junction bases outside the gene matches: 5. Germline V lookup: CDR1 LGHDT, CDR2 YNNKEL (reference sequence).

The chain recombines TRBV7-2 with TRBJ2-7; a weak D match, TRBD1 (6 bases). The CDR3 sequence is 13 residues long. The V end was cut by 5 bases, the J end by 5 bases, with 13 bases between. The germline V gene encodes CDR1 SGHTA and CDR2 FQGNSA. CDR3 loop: CASSVQGRNEQYV. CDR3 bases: TGTGCCAGCAGCGTACAGGGAAGAAACGAGCAGTACGTC.

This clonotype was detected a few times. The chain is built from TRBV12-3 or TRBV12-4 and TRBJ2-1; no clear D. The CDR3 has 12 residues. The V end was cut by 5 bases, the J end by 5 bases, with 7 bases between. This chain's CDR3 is CASSLINNEQFF. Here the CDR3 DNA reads TGTGCCAGCAGTCTAATCAACAATGAGCAGTTCTTC.

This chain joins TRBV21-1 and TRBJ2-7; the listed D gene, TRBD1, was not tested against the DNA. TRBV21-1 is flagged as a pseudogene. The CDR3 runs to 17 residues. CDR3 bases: TGTGCCAGCAGCAAACAGCCCCCCGGGACAGGTTGCTACGAGCAGTACTTC. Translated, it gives CASSKQPPGTGCYEQYF.

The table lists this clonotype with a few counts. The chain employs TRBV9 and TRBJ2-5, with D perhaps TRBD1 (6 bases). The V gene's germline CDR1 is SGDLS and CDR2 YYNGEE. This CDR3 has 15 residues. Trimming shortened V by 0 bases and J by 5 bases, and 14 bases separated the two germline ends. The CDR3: CASSVGSIRGETQYF. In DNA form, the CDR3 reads TGTGCCAGCAGCGTAGGTTCCATAAGGGGGGAGACCCAGTACTTC.

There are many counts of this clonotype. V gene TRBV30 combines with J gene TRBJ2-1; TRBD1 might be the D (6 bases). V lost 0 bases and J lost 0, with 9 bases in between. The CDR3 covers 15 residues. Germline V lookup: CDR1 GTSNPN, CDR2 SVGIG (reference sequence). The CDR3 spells CAWSVGQSSYNEQFF. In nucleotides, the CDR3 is TGTGCCTGGAGTGTTGGACAGAGCTCCTACAATGAGCAGTTCTTC.

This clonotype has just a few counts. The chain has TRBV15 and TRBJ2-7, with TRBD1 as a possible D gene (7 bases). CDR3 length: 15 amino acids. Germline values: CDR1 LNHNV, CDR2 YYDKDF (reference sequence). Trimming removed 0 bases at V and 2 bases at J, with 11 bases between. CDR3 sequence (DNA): TGTGCCACCAGCAGAGACAGGGGGAGGACCTACGAGCAGTACTTC. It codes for CATSRDRGRTYEQYF.

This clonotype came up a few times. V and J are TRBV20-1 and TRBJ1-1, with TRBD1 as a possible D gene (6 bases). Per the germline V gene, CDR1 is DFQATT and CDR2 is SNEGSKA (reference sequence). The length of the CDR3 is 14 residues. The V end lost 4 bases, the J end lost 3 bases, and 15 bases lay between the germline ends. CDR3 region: CSATGEGGYTEAFF. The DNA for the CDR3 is TGCAGTGCTACTGGCGAGGGGGGTTACACTGAAGCTTTCTTT.

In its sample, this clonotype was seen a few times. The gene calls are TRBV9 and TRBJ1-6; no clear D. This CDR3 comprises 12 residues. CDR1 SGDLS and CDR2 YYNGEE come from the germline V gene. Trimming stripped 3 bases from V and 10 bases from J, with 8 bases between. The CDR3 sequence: CASSAPESPLHF. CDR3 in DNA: TGTGCCAGCAGCGCCCCTGAGTCACCCCTCCACTTT. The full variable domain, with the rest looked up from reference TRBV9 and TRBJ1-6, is DSGVTQTPKHLITATGQRVTLRCSPRSGDLSVYWYQQSLDQGLQFLIQYYNGEERAKGNILERFSAQQFPDLHSELNLSSLELGDSALYFCASSAPESPLHFGNGTRLTVT.

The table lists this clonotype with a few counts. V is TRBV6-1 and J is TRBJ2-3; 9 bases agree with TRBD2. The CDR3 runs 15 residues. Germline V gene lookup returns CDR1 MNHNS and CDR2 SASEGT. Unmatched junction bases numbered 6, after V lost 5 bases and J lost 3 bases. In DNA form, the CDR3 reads TGTGCCAGCAGTAATAGCGGGAGAGGGACAGATACGCAGTATTTT. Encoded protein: CASSNSGRGTDTQYF.

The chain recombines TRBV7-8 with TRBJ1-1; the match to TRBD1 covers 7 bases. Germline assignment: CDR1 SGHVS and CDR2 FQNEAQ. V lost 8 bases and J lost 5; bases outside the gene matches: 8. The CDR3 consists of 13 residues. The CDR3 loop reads CASLPTGKTEAFF. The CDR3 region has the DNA TGTGCCAGCCTACCGACAGGGAAAACTGAAGCTTTCTTT.

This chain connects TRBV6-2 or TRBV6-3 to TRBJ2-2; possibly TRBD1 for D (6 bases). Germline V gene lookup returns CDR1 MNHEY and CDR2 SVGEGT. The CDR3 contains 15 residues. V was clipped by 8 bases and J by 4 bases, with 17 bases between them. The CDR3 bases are TGTGCCAGCGTACAGGGCAACCCCGGCACCGGGGAGCTGTTTTTT. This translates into CASVQGNPGTGELFF.

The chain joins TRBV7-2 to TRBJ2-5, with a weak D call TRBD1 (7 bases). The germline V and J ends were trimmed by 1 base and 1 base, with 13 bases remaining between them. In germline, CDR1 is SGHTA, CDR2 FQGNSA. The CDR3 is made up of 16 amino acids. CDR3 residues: CASSLGVQGGQETQYF. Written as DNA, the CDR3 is TGTGCCAGCAGCTTAGGGGTTCAGGGGGGCCAAGAGACCCAGTACTTC.

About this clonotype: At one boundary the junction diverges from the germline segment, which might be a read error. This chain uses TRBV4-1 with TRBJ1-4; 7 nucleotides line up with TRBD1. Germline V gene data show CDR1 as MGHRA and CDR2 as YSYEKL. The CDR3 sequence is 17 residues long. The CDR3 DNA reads TGCGTCAGCAGCCAAGATTGGTCGTCGAGGGGGCATGAAAAACTGTTTTTT. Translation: CVSSQDWSSRGHEKLFF.

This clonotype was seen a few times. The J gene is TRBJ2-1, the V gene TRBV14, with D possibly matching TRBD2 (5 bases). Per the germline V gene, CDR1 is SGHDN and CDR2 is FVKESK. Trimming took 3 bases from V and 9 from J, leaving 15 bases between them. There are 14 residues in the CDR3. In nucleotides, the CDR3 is TGTGCCAGCAGCCATATACTACTAGGTCTTGAGCAGTTCTTC. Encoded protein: CASSHILLGLEQFF. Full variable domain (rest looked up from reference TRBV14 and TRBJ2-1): EAGVTQFPSHSVIEKGQTVTLRCDPISGHDNLYWYRRVMGKEIKFLLHFVKESKQDESGMPNNRFLAERTGGTYSTLKVQPAELEDSGVYFCASSHILLGLEQFFGPGTRLTVL.

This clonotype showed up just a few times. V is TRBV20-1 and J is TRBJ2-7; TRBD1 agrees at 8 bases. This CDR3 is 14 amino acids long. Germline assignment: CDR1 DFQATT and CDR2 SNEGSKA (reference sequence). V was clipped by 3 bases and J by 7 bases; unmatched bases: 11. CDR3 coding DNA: TGCAGTGCTAGTGGCCCAGGGGGCGCGAGGGAGCAGTACTTC. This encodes CSASGPGGAREQYF.

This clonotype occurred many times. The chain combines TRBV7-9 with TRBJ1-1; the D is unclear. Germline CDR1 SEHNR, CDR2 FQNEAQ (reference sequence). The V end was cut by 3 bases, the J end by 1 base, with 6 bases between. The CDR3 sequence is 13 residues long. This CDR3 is CASSFAENTEAFF. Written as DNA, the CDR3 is TGTGCCAGCAGCTTCGCGGAGAACACTGAAGCTTTCTTT.

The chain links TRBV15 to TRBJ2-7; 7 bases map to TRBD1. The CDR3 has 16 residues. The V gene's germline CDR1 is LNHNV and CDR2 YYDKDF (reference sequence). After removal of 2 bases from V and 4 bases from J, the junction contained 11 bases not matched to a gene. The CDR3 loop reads CATSRSQTGANYEQYF. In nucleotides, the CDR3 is TGTGCCACCAGCAGATCACAAACAGGGGCGAATTACGAGCAGTACTTC.

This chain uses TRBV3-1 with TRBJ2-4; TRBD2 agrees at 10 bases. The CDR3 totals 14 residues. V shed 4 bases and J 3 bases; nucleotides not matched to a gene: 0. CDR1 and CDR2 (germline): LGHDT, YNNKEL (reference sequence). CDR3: CASSLAGGKNIQYF. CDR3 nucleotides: TGTGCCAGCAGCCTAGCGGGAGGCAAAAACATTCAGTACTTC.

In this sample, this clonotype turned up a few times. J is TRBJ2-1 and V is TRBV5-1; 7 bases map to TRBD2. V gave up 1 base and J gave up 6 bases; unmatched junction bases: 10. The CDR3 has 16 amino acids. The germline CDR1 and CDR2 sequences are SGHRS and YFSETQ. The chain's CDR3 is CASSLFAGAPGNEQFF. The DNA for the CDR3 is TGCGCCAGCAGCTTGTTCGCGGGAGCGCCGGGCAATGAGCAGTTCTTC.